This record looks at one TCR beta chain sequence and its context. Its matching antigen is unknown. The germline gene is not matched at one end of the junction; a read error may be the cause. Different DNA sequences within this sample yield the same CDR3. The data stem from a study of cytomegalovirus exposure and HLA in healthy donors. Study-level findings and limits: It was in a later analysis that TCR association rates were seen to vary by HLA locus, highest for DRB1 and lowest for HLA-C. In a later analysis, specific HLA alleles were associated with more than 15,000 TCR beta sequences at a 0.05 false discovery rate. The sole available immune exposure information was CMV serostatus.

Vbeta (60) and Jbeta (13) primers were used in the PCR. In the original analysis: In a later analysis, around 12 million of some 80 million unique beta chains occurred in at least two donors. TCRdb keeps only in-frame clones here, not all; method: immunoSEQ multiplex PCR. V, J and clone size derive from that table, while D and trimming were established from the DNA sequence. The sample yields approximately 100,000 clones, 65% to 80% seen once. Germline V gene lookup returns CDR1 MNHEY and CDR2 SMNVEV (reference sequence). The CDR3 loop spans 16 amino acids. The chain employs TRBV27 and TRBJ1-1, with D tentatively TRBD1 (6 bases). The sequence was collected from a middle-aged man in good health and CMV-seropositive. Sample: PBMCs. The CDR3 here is CASSSRQDEFLTEAFF. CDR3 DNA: TGTGCCAGCAGTTCGCGACAGGATGAGTTTCTCACTGAGGCTTTCTTT.